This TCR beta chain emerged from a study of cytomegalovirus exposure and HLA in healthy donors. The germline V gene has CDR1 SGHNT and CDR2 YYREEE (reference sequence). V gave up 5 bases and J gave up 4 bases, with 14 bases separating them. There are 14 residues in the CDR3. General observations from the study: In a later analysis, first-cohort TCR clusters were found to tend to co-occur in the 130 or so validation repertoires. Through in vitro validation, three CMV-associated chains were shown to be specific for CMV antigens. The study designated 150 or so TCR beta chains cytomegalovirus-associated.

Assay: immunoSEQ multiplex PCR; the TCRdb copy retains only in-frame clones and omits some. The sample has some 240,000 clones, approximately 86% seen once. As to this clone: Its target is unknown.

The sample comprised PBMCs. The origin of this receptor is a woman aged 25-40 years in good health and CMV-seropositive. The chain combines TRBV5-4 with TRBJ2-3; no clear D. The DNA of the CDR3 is TGTGCCAGCAGTCCCGGCGTGGGCTCAGATACGCAGTATTTT. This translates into CASSPGVGSDTQYF.